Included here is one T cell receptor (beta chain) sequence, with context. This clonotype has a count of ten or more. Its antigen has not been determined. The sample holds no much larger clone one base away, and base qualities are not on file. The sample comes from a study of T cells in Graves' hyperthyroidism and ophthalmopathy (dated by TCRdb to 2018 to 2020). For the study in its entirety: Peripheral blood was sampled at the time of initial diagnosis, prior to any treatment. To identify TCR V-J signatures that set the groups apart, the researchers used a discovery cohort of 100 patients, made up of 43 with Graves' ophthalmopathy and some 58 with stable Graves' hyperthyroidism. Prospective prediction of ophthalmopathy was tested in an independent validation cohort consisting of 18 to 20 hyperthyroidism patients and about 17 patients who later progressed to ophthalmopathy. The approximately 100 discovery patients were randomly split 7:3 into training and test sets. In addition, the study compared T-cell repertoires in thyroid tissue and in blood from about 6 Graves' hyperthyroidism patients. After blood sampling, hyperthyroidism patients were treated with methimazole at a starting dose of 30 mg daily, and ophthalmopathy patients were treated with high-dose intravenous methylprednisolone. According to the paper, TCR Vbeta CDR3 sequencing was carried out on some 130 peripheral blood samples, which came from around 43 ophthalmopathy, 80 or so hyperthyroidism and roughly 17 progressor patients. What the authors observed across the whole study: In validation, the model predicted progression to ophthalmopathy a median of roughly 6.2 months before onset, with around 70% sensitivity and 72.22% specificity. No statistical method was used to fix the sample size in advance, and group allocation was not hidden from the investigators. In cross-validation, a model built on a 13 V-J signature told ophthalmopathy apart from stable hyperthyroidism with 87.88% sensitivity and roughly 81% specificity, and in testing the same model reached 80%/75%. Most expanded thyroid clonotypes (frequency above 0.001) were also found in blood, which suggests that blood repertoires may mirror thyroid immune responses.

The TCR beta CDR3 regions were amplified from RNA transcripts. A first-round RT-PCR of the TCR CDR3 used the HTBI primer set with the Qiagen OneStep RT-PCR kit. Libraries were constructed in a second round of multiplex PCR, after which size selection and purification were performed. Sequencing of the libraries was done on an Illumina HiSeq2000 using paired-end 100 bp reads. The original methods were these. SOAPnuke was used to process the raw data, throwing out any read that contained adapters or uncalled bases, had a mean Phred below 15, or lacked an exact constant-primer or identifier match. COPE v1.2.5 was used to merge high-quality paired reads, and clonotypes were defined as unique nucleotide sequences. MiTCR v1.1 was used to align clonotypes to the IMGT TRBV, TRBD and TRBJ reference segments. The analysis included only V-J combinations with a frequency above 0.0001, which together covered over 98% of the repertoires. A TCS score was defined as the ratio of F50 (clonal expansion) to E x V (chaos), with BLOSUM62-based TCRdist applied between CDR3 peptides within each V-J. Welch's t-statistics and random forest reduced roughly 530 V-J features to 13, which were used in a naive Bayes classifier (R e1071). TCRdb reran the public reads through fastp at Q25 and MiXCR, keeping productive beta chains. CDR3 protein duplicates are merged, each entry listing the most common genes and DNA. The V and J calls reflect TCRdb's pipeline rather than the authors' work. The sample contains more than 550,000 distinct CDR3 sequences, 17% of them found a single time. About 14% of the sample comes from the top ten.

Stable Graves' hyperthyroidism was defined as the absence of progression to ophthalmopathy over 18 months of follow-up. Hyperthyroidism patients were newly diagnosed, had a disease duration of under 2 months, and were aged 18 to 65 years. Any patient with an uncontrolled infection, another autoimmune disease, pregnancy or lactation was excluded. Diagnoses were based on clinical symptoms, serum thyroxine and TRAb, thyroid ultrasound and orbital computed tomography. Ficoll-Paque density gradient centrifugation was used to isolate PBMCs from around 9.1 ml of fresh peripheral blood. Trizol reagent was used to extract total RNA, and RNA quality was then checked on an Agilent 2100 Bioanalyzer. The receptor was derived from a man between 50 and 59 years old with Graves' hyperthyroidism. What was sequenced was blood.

The CDR3 sequence is CASSTGSGTGSDEQYF. The sequence in DNA is TGTGCCAGCAGTACAGGTTCCGGGACAGGGAGTGACGAGCAGTACTTC. Recombination linked TRBV7-6 to TRBJ2-7; TRBD1 aligns with 9 central bases. The germline V gene provides CDR1 SGHVS and CDR2 FNYEAQ. V is trimmed back by 6 bases and J by 5 bases, and the junction contains 14 bases that no gene match accounts for. Including cysteine and phenylalanine, the CDR3 has 16 amino acids. Only the CDR3 portion is preserved as DNA: 48 bases, with reading frame beginning at the first base.